A selection of T cell receptor beta chains follows, all from one sample in a study of blood T cell repertoires in COVID-19. The data were produced by immunoSEQ multiplex PCR, yet TCRdb's version contains in-frame clones alone and is incomplete. This repertoire shows over 300,000 clones, 70% to 90% found once; its top ten account for around a tenth. Sequences were obtained from PBMCs or T cells enriched from blood (not recorded which). The source of these receptors is a woman in her 40s who had recovered from COVID-19. The CDR3 runs from the conserved cysteine through the conserved F or W. The order of the fields is D gene, J gene, clone size, V gene, CDR3 protein, CDR3 DNA. D genes are given only for firm matches. Clone size is not always given. Where it is, it says once, few, many or a class for expanded clones.

D: TRBD2; J: TRBJ2-3; size: .; V: TRBV27; CDR3: CASSPPTSGGLTDTQYF; DNA: TGTGCCAGCAGTCCCCCGACTAGCGGGGGGCTCACAGATACGCAGTATTTT
D: TRBD2; J: TRBJ2-7; size: .; V: TRBV7-9; CDR3: CASSPPGAGLYEQYF; DNA: TGTGCCAGCAGCCCCCCGGGAGCGGGGTTATACGAGCAGTACTTC
D: TRBD2; J: TRBJ2-7; size: .; V: TRBV9; CDR3: CASSPHPVGTSGDKQYF; DNA: TGTGCCAGCAGCCCCCACCCGGTTGGGACTAGCGGAGACAAGCAGTACTTC
D: TRBD2; J: TRBJ2-5; size: once; V: TRBV10-3; CDR3: CAISDGPSGGSGETQYF; DNA: TGTGCCATCAGTGATGGCCCTAGCGGGGGGTCAGGGGAGACCCAGTACTTC
D: .; J: TRBJ2-7; size: .; V: TRBV3-1/TRBV3-2; CDR3: CASSLREMSLF; DNA: TGTGCCAGCAGCCTCCGGGAGATGTCTCTATTC
D: TRBD2; J: TRBJ2-1; size: .; V: TRBV9; CDR3: CASSPPGGVGEQFF; DNA: TGTGCCAGCAGCCCTCCCGGGGGGGTGGGAGAGCAGTTCTTC
D: .; J: TRBJ2-7; size: .; V: TRBV4-1; CDR3: CASSRGAGELYEQYF; DNA: TGCGCCAGCAGCCGAGGGGCAGGGGAACTTTACGAGCAGTACTTC
D: .; J: TRBJ1-1; size: .; V: TRBV20-1; CDR3: CSAQNTEAFF; DNA: TGCAGTGCCCAAAACACTGAAGCTTTCTTT
D: .; J: TRBJ1-3; size: .; V: TRBV18; CDR3: CASSPEGRASGNTIYF; DNA: TGTGCCAGCTCCCCGGAGGGGAGGGCCTCTGGAAACACCATATATTTT
D: .; J: TRBJ1-1; size: .; V: TRBV18; CDR3: CASSLGGTETEAFF; DNA: TGTGCCAGCTCACTGGGGGGTACGGAGACTGAAGCTTTCTTT
D: TRBD2; J: TRBJ2-3; size: .; V: TRBV7-9; CDR3: CASSRTSGSGDTQYF; DNA: TGTGCCAGCAGCAGGACTAGCGGGAGTGGAGATACGCAGTATTTT
D: TRBD1; J: TRBJ1-2; size: .; V: TRBV19; CDR3: CASTRDRLLNYGYTF; DNA: TGTGCCAGTACCCGGGACAGGTTACTGAACTATGGCTACACCTTC
D: TRBD1; J: TRBJ2-1; size: .; V: TRBV20-1; CDR3: CSASRQGGSYNEQFF; DNA: TGCAGTGCTAGTAGACAGGGGGGCTCCTACAATGAGCAGTTCTTC
D: TRBD1; J: TRBJ1-2; size: .; V: TRBV28; CDR3: CASMDRGWLDYGYTF; DNA: TGTGCCAGTATGGACAGGGGATGGCTTGACTATGGCTACACCTTC
D: TRBD1; J: TRBJ1-1; size: .; V: TRBV10-3; CDR3: CAISDGQGAIEAFF; DNA: TGTGCCATCAGTGATGGCCAGGGGGCTATTGAAGCTTTCTTT
D: .; J: TRBJ2-5; size: .; V: TRBV4-2; CDR3: CASSQDRGAGAQETQYF; DNA: TGTGCCAGCAGCCAAGATAGGGGGGCGGGGGCGCAAGAGACCCAGTACTTC
D: TRBD1; J: TRBJ2-7; size: .; V: TRBV19; CDR3: CASSIDLQGSYEQYF; DNA: TGTGCCAGTAGTATAGATCTACAGGGGTCCTACGAGCAGTACTTC
D: TRBD1; J: TRBJ2-7; size: .; V: TRBV7-2; CDR3: CASSLGWDRGTEQYF; DNA: TGTGCCAGCAGCTTAGGCTGGGACAGGGGGACCGAGCAGTACTTC
D: .; J: TRBJ1-5; size: .; V: TRBV6-5; CDR3: CASRVGTSDQPQHF; DNA: TGTGCCAGCAGGGTGGGGACATCGGATCAGCCCCAGCATTTT
D: TRBD1; J: TRBJ1-2; size: .; V: TRBV24-1; CDR3: CATSDPQGGYGYTF; DNA: TGTGCCACCAGTGACCCGCAGGGGGGCTATGGCTACACCTTC
D: .; J: TRBJ1-5; size: few; V: TRBV30; CDR3: CAWSVVGVRGQPQHF; DNA: TGTGCCTGGAGTGTAGTAGGGGTTAGGGGCCAGCCCCAGCATTTT
D: TRBD2; J: TRBJ2-5; size: .; V: TRBV5-1; CDR3: CASSRGLAGGLSQETQYF; DNA: TGCGCCAGCAGCCGCGGACTAGCGGGGGGATTATCCCAAGAGACCCAGTACTTC
D: .; J: TRBJ1-6; size: .; V: TRBV27; CDR3: CASSLSGGTSYNSPLHF; DNA: TGTGCCAGCAGTTTAAGTGGGGGGACCTCCTATAATTCACCCCTCCACTTT
D: TRBD2; J: TRBJ2-7; size: .; V: TRBV5-1; CDR3: CASSLAGGPYEQYF; DNA: TGCGCCAGCAGCCTAGCGGGGGGGCCCTACGAGCAGTACTTC
D: TRBD2; J: TRBJ2-3; size: .; V: TRBV7-2; CDR3: CASSLESTSGGLTDTQYF; DNA: TGTGCCAGCAGCTTAGAAAGCACTAGCGGGGGGCTTACAGATACGCAGTATTTT
D: TRBD1; J: TRBJ2-5; size: .; V: TRBV5-4; CDR3: CASSLTGTEETQYF; DNA: TGTGCCAGCAGCTTAACCGGGACAGAAGAGACCCAGTACTTC
D: TRBD2; J: TRBJ2-2; size: .; V: TRBV9; CDR3: CASSTRTSATGELFF; DNA: TGTGCCAGCAGCACTCGGACTAGCGCCACCGGGGAGCTGTTTTTT
D: TRBD2; J: TRBJ2-3; size: once; V: TRBV2; CDR3: CASSEILAGVKYF; DNA: TGTGCCAGCAGCGAGATTCTAGCGGGAGTTAAGTATTTT
D: .; J: TRBJ1-1; size: .; V: TRBV28; CDR3: CASSTEGEAFF; DNA: TGTGCCAGCAGTACCGAGGGTGAAGCTTTCTTT
D: TRBD1; J: TRBJ2-4; size: .; V: TRBV5-6; CDR3: CASSPHGTGAIHQNIQYF; DNA: TGTGCCAGCAGCCCACACGGGACAGGGGCCATCCACCAAAACATTCAGTACTTC
D: .; J: TRBJ2-6; size: .; V: TRBV7-3; CDR3: CASSLDTNSGANVLTF; DNA: TGTGCCAGCAGCTTGGACACGAACTCTGGGGCCAACGTCCTGACTTTC
D: .; J: TRBJ1-1; size: .; V: TRBV7-8; CDR3: CASSLVFNTEAFF; DNA: TGTGCCAGCAGCTTAGTCTTTAACACTGAAGCTTTCTTT
D: TRBD2; J: TRBJ2-3; size: .; V: TRBV19; CDR3: CASRRGGLSADTQYF; DNA: TGTGCCAGTAGACGGGGGGGTCTTTCCGCAGATACGCAGTATTTT
D: TRBD1; J: TRBJ2-7; size: .; V: TRBV5-6; CDR3: CASSKADRAGYEQYF; DNA: TGTGCCAGCAGCAAGGCCGACAGGGCAGGGTACGAGCAGTACTTC
D: TRBD1; J: TRBJ1-6; size: .; V: TRBV11-1; CDR3: CASSPPPGTGHSPLHF; DNA: TGTGCCAGCAGCCCTCCCCCCGGGACAGGACATTCACCCCTCCACTTT
D: TRBD2; J: TRBJ2-7; size: .; V: TRBV11-2; CDR3: CASSKLAVSYEQYF; DNA: TGTGCCAGCAGCAAACTAGCGGTCTCCTACGAGCAGTACTTC
D: .; J: TRBJ1-1; size: .; V: TRBV11-1; CDR3: CASRFGRAGTEAFF; DNA: TGTGCCAGCAGATTCGGAAGGGCGGGCACTGAAGCTTTCTTT
D: TRBD1; J: TRBJ2-3; size: .; V: TRBV10-3; CDR3: CAISESIPGGGDTQYF; DNA: TGTGCCATCAGTGAGTCGATTCCAGGGGGCGGGGATACGCAGTATTTT
D: TRBD1; J: TRBJ2-7; size: .; V: TRBV7-8; CDR3: CASSAPRDRALDYEQYF; DNA: TGTGCCAGCAGCGCCCCCCGGGACAGGGCCCTGGACTACGAGCAGTACTTC
D: .; J: TRBJ2-1; size: once; V: TRBV5-6; CDR3: CASSLGQRYNEQFF; DNA: TGTGCCAGCAGCTTGGGGCAGAGGTACAATGAGCAGTTCTTC
D: TRBD1; J: TRBJ1-6; size: once; V: TRBV9; CDR3: CASSPRGQGYNSPLHF; DNA: TGTGCCAGCAGCCCACGGGGACAGGGCTATAATTCACCCCTCCACTTT
D: TRBD1; J: TRBJ2-3; size: .; V: TRBV27; CDR3: CASSLSGTGGPDTQYF; DNA: TGTGCCAGCAGTTTATCCGGGACAGGGGGCCCAGATACGCAGTATTTT
D: .; J: TRBJ1-1; size: many; V: TRBV3-1/TRBV3-2; CDR3: CASSPQGLRTEAFF; DNA: TGTGCCAGCAGCCCCCAGGGGCTGAGGACTGAAGCTTTCTTT
D: TRBD2; J: TRBJ2-1; size: once; V: TRBV28; CDR3: CASSPPTSGANEQFF; DNA: TGTGCCAGCAGCCCCCCAACTAGCGGGGCTAATGAGCAGTTCTTC
D: TRBD2; J: TRBJ2-7; size: .; V: TRBV5-6; CDR3: CASSLSGGMAYEQYF; DNA: TGTGCCAGCAGCTTAAGCGGGGGGATGGCCTACGAGCAGTACTTC
D: TRBD1; J: TRBJ1-1; size: .; V: TRBV6-5; CDR3: CASSPRQGADEAFF; DNA: TGTGCCAGCAGCCCCCGACAGGGGGCGGATGAAGCTTTCTTT
D: TRBD2; J: TRBJ2-7; size: .; V: TRBV7-2; CDR3: CASSLSGTRPSEQYF; DNA: TGTGCCAGCAGCTTATCCGGGACTAGACCTAGCGAGCAGTACTTC
D: .; J: TRBJ1-1; size: .; V: TRBV27; CDR3: CASTPFRGSEAFF; DNA: TGTGCCAGCACCCCCTTTAGGGGTAGTGAAGCTTTCTTT
D: .; J: TRBJ2-2; size: once; V: TRBV7-6; CDR3: CASSLVPRGTGELFF; DNA: TGTGCCAGCAGCTTAGTTCCCCGGGGCACCGGGGAGCTGTTTTTT
D: .; J: TRBJ1-2; size: .; V: TRBV30; CDR3: CAWSSGIYGYTF; DNA: TGTGCCTGGAGTTCGGGAATCTATGGCTACACCTTC
D: .; J: TRBJ1-5; size: .; V: TRBV6-5; CDR3: CASSSDSFNQPQHF; DNA: TGTGCCAGCAGTTCGGACAGCTTCAATCAGCCCCAGCATTTT
D: .; J: TRBJ2-6; size: .; V: TRBV10-2; CDR3: CASNGGAISGANVLTF; DNA: TGCGCCAGCAACGGCGGGGCGATTTCTGGGGCCAACGTCCTGACTTTC
D: .; J: TRBJ1-3; size: .; V: TRBV6-6; CDR3: CASSHVRDSAGNTIYF; DNA: TGTGCCAGCAGTCACGTCCGGGACTCGGCTGGAAACACCATATATTTT
D: TRBD1; J: TRBJ2-6; size: once; V: TRBV7-9; CDR3: CASSNTGAVSGANVLTF; DNA: TGTGCCAGCAGCAATACAGGGGCGGTCTCTGGGGCCAACGTCCTGACTTTC
D: TRBD2; J: TRBJ2-7; size: .; V: TRBV7-6; CDR3: CASSPGGGIASEQYF; DNA: TGTGCCAGCAGCCCCGGGGGAGGGATCGCCTCCGAGCAGTACTTC
D: .; J: TRBJ1-2; size: .; V: TRBV7-2; CDR3: CASPGGGGNYGYTF; DNA: TGTGCCAGTCCGGGCGGAGGAGGGAACTATGGCTACACCTTC
D: .; J: TRBJ1-1; size: .; V: TRBV29-1; CDR3: CSVDKGANTEAFF; DNA: TGCAGCGTTGATAAAGGGGCGAACACTGAAGCTTTCTTT